The 14 T cell receptor beta chains below come from one sample, sequenced in a study of blood T cell repertoires in COVID-19. Data came from immunoSEQ multiplex PCR; TCRdb stores just in-frame clones and leaves some out. The data show around 190,000 clones, with approximately 73% seen just once and around 16% held by the top ten. The material sequenced was PBMCs or T cells enriched from blood (not recorded which). Receptors originate from a woman aged 45-59 years with acute COVID-19.

This chain joins TRBV7-9 and TRBJ1-2, with 12 bases matching TRBD1. From germline, CDR1 is SEHNR and CDR2 FQNEAQ (reference sequence). CDR3 length: 17 residues. V was clipped by 5 bases and J by 3 bases; unmatched bases: 10. The CDR3 loop is CASSLRDRGLYYYGYTF. The CDR3 DNA reads TGTGCCAGCAGCCTCCGGGACAGGGGGCTTTATTACTATGGCTACACCTTC.

The chain has TRBV28 and TRBJ1-5, with 9 positions matching TRBD1. The CDR3 length is 13 residues. Trimming cost V 7 bases and J 7 bases; bases outside gene matches: 5. Germline-derived CDR1 and CDR2 are MDHEN and SYDVKM. CDR3 protein: CASIGTGLQPQHF. CDR3 nucleotides: TGTGCCAGCATAGGGACAGGGCTACAGCCCCAGCATTTT.

V gene TRBV28 combines with J gene TRBJ2-7; tentatively, D is TRBD1 (6 bases). This CDR3 has 17 amino acids. V was shortened by 2 bases and J by 2 bases, with 19 bases between the two germline ends. CDR1 is MDHEN, CDR2 SYDVKM, per germline. The CDR3 is CASSLPPLGGIPYEQYV. CDR3 coding DNA: TGTGCCAGCAGTTTACCCCCCTTAGGGGGAATTCCCTACGAGCAGTACGTC.

This sequence joins TRBV7-2 and TRBJ1-1; possibly TRBD1 for D (6 bases). The V gene's germline CDR1 is SGHTA and CDR2 FQGNSA. V lost 1 base and J 6 bases, leaving 12 bases between the germline ends. This CDR3 has 14 residues. The CDR3 sequence is CASSLGSYRAEAFF. The CDR3 nucleotides read TGTGCCAGCAGCTTAGGGAGCTACAGGGCTGAAGCTTTCTTT.

About this clone itself: As the CDR3 is not closed by the conserved phenylalanine or tryptophan, this likely results from a read error. The limits of the CDR3 on the DNA are not certain, so only TCRdb's listed CDR3 is given. The rearrangement links TRBV21-1 to TRBJ2-7; TRBD1 reflects the table's D call only, with no check against the DNA. TRBV21-1 is noted as a pseudogene. The CDR3 spans 13 amino acids, including both terminal residues. The CDR3 sequence is CASSKAGQGWGYG.

The chain recombines TRBV6-2 or TRBV6-3 with TRBJ1-2; D gene unclear. V was pared by 0 bases and J by 8 bases, with 10 bases between. This CDR3 spans 13 amino acids. Per germline, CDR1 MNHEY and CDR2 SVGEGT. The CDR3 loop is CASSYSKQRGYTF. CDR3 bases: TGTGCCAGCAGTTACTCGAAGCAGAGGGGCTACACCTTC.

The chain recombines TRBV7-9 with TRBJ1-1, with unresolved D. This CDR3 has 13 residues. Germline V gene data show CDR1 as SEHNR and CDR2 as FQNEAQ (reference sequence). The V end lost 1 base, the J end lost 8 bases, and 11 bases lay between the germline ends. The CDR3 spells CASSLVQAGEAFF. CDR3 DNA: TGTGCCAGCAGCTTAGTTCAGGCAGGAGAAGCTTTCTTT.

This sequence joins TRBV2 and TRBJ1-1; TRBD1 aligns across 9 bases. Germline lookup yields CDR1 SNHLY and CDR2 FYNNEI. The CDR3 runs to 14 residues. V lost 6 bases and J lost 5; bases outside the gene matches: 7. The CDR3 loop reads CASRTGGGRTEAFF. The CDR3 nucleotides are TGTGCCAGCAGGACAGGGGGGGGTCGGACTGAAGCTTTCTTT. The full variable domain, its missing parts supplied by reference TRBV2 and TRBJ1-1, is EPEVTQTPSHQVTQMGQEVILRCVPISNHLYFYWYRQILGQKVEFLVSFYNNEISEKSEIFDDQFSVERPDGSNFTLKIRSTKLEDSAMYFCASRTGGGRTEAFFGQGTRLTVV.

The J gene is TRBJ2-5, the V gene TRBV27, with 7 bases fitting TRBD2. This CDR3 comprises 16 residues. In germline, CDR1 is MNHEY, CDR2 SMNVEV (reference sequence). The V segment lost 2 bases and the J segment 5 bases; nucleotides outside the gene matches: 11. CDR3 residues: CASSLTSGTTRETQYF. Written as DNA, the CDR3 is TGTGCCAGCAGTTTAACTTCCGGGACTACAAGGGAGACCCAGTACTTC.

This clone was detected only a few times. The chain uses TRBV10-3 and TRBJ1-6; tentative D call: TRBD1 (5 bases). The CDR3 runs 12 residues. Trimming shortened V by 8 bases and J by 8 bases, and 10 bases separated the two germline ends. The germline CDR1 and CDR2 sequences are ENHRY and SYGVKD. The CDR3, as DNA: TGTGCCATCGGCAGGGAGGATTCACCCCTCCACTTT. Its translation is CAIGREDSPLHF.

The gene calls are TRBV7-9 and TRBJ1-3, with TRBD1 as a possible D gene (5 bases). Germline CDR1 SEHNR, CDR2 FQNEAQ (reference sequence). Deletions cut 3 bases from V and 2 bases from J, with 11 bases between. This CDR3 region has 15 residues. This chain's CDR3 is CASSLGQGPGNTIYF. The CDR3 DNA sequence: TGTGCCAGCAGCTTGGGGCAGGGCCCTGGAAACACCATATATTTT.

This clone was counted between two and nine times. The chain has TRBV5-4 and TRBJ1-2; perhaps TRBD1 as D (5 bases). V was shortened by 3 bases and J by 7 bases, with 10 bases between the two germline ends. The length of the CDR3 is 12 residues. Germline CDR1 SGHNT, CDR2 YYREEE (reference sequence). The CDR3 DNA reads as TGTGCCAGCAGCTGGGGAGGGGTTGGCTACACCTTC. Protein product: CASSWGGVGYTF.

The CDR3 is CASSQVGDSNYGYTF. CDR3 nucleotides: TGCGCCAGCAGCCAAGTCGGGGATTCCAACTATGGCTACACCTTC. This chain joins TRBV4-1 and TRBJ1-2; no clear D. V was clipped by 1 base and J by 2 bases, with 11 bases between them. CDR3 length: 15 amino acids. CDR1 and CDR2 (germline): MGHRA, YSYEKL.

The V and J genes are TRBV28 and TRBJ2-1, with TRBD2 as a possible D gene (6 bases). The CDR3 consists of 15 residues. Trimming shortened V by 7 bases and J by 4 bases, and 17 bases separated the two germline ends. Germline V lookup: CDR1 MDHEN, CDR2 SYDVKM. This CDR3 is CASNTLDSGYNEQFF. The CDR3 DNA reads TGTGCCAGCAACACCTTGGATAGCGGTTACAATGAGCAGTTCTTC.